This T cell receptor beta chain was captured in a study of T-cell reconstitution after alpha-beta-depleted transplantation in children. It was with unique molecular identifiers that the TCRbeta library was prepared. TCRdb re-called the PCR reads with MiXCR, one entry per CDR3 protein. The data contain a few hundred thousand distinct CDR3 sequences, 7.5% to 10% of them singletons. Trimming took off 5 bases at V and 5 bases at J, with 10 bases between the two ends. The CDR3 is 13 residues long. Germline V CDR1 and CDR2: SGHTA, FQGNSA. This clonotype was seen at least ten times. The clonotype was recovered from a human donor who donated a stem cell graft to a child with SCID. The chain couples TRBV7-2 to TRBJ2-1; TRBD2 might be the D (5 bases). The specimen comprised PBMCs from the stem cell graft donor, sampled from the stem cell graft. The CDR3: CASSGLRHNEQFF. CDR3 nucleotides: TGTGCCAGCAGCGGACTGCGACACAATGAGCAGTTCTTC.